Below, 7 T cell receptor beta chains from the same sample are listed, as sequenced in a study of Ad26.COV2.S vaccination and SARS-CoV-2 variants. Sequencing used immunoSEQ multiplex PCR; TCRdb keeps in-frame clones, though not all of them. This table has hundreds of thousands of clones, roughly 90% appearing once. Treatment described: over 15 received Ad26.COV2.S at low or high dose, single or two shots; about 5 received placebo; per-sample allocation not given. Sampling was performed 63 days after the first vaccine or placebo injection. This material consisted of peripheral blood, taken in a trial of Ad26.COV2.S vaccine versus placebo. The receptors come from a person between 18 and 65 years old who received the Ad26.COV2.S COVID-19 vaccine or a placebo.

V gene TRBV7-9 combines with J gene TRBJ1-3; TRBD1 aligns across 10 bases. The germline CDR1 and CDR2 sequences are SEHNR and FQNEAQ (reference sequence). Unmatched junction bases numbered 1, after V lost 3 bases and J lost 8 bases. CDR3 length equals 13 residues. The CDR3 reads CASSFGQGDTIYF. The CDR3 bases are TGTGCCAGCAGCTTCGGACAGGGGGACACCATATATTTT. The entire variable domain, with the rest obtained from reference TRBV7-9 and TRBJ1-3, is as follows: DTGVSQNPRHKITKRGQNVTFRCDPISEHNRLYWYRQTLGQGPEFLTYFQNEAQLEKSRLLSDRFSAERPKGSFSTLEIQRTEQGDSAMYLCASSFGQGDTIYFGEGSWLTVV.

CDR3 loop: CASSVGYGAGNTIYF. The CDR3 coding sequence is TGTGCCAGCAGCGTAGGTTACGGGGCTGGAAACACCATATATTTT. The chain combines TRBV9 with TRBJ1-3; D not certain. Trimming took 0 bases from V and 2 from J, leaving 9 bases between them. CDR3 length equals 15 residues. Germline CDR1 reads SGDLS; CDR2 reads YYNGEE.

J is TRBJ2-1 and V is TRBV11-2; 10 bases match TRBD2. Germline V gene data show CDR1 as SGHAT and CDR2 as FQNNGV. V dropped 4 bases and J dropped 3; count of bases not matched to a gene: 9. The CDR3 is 17 amino acids. The CDR3 reads CASSSARRTSGYNEQFF. CDR3 DNA: TGTGCCAGCAGCTCCGCACGGAGGACTAGCGGCTACAATGAGCAGTTCTTC.

Regarding this clone: This sample includes further DNA sequences coding for the same CDR3. This chain connects TRBV10-1 to TRBJ2-2, with D hard to call. CDR1 WNHNN and CDR2 SYGVQD come from the germline V gene (reference sequence). V shed 3 bases and J shed 0 bases, with 2 bases lying between them. The CDR3 runs to 13 residues. The CDR3 region has the DNA TGCGCCAGCAGTGATACGAACACCGGGGAGCTGTTTTTT. This gives the protein CASSDTNTGELFF.

The rearrangement links TRBV24-1 to TRBJ2-5; D is uncertain. CDR1 is KGHDR, CDR2 SFDVKD, per germline. V was shortened by 2 bases and J by 1 base, with 7 bases between the two germline ends. The CDR3 covers 14 residues. The CDR3 is CATSDSRAQETQYF. The CDR3 DNA is TGTGCCACCAGTGATTCCCGCGCCCAAGAGACCCAGTACTTC.

This chain connects TRBV7-2 to TRBJ2-7; TRBD1 matches 7 bases. Per the germline V gene, CDR1 is SGHTA and CDR2 is FQGNSA. The CDR3 runs 16 residues. Trimming took 0 bases from V and 5 from J; bases not matched to a gene: 10. The CDR3 nucleotides are TGTGCCAGCAGCTTAGCCTCTAGTAGACAGGGCCACGAGCAGTACTTC. Its protein product is CASSLASSRQGHEQYF.

The chain combines TRBV18 with TRBJ1-4, with a possible D match to TRBD1 (6 bases). CDR3 length: 13 amino acids. V was clipped by 6 bases and J by 5 bases, with 10 bases between them. From germline, CDR1 is KGHSH and CDR2 LQKENI. The CDR3 protein is CASSQGQNEKLFF. In DNA, the CDR3 is TGTGCCAGCTCTCAGGGGCAAAATGAAAAACTGTTTTTT.